These T cell receptor beta chains were read from a single sample in a study of monozygotic twins with inflammatory bowel disease. TCRdb derives one entry per CDR3 protein from the 5' RACE reads, leaving out DNA. This repertoire includes approximately 400,000 distinct CDR3 sequences. Sequencing was done on a sample of blood. The receptors here all came from a human donor with ulcerative colitis or Crohn's disease, or a healthy co-twin of an affected twin (not recorded which). Both conserved end residues are part of each CDR3. The order of the fields is CDR3 length, J gene, V gene, CDR3 protein.

length: 14; J: TRBJ1-1; V: TRBV28; CDR3: CASTGQGLGTEAFF
length: 15; J: TRBJ2-2; V: TRBV12-3/TRBV12-4; CDR3: CASGGTEPNTGELFF
length: 12; J: TRBJ1-5; V: TRBV28; CDR3: CASTSLGQPQHF
length: 13; J: TRBJ1-2; V: TRBV20-1; CDR3: CSARDGPNYGYTF
length: 15; J: TRBJ1-3; V: TRBV19; CDR3: CASRGQRSSGNTIYF
length: 17; J: TRBJ1-5; V: TRBV10-2; CDR3: CASSESWTGTVGQPQHF
length: 14; J: TRBJ1-2; V: TRBV3-1; CDR3: CASSQDSRNYGYTF
length: 16; J: TRBJ2-1; V: TRBV15; CDR3: CATRPGTGVSYNEQFF
length: 16; J: TRBJ1-2; V: TRBV19; CDR3: CASSTDNGQGAYGYTF
length: 13; J: TRBJ2-7; V: TRBV29-1; CDR3: CSVLTSGAYEQYF
length: 12; J: TRBJ2-7; V: TRBV7-2; CDR3: CASSSQGDEQYF
length: 13; J: TRBJ2-3; V: TRBV19; CDR3: CASSIAGTDTQYF
length: 14; J: TRBJ1-2; V: TRBV6-2/TRBV6-3; CDR3: CASTRQGTTGGYTF
length: 15; J: TRBJ2-1; V: TRBV5-1; CDR3: CASTPGGILYNEQFF
length: 12; J: TRBJ2-3; V: TRBV7-4; CDR3: CASSLVAVTQYF
length: 16; J: TRBJ2-5; V: TRBV7-9; CDR3: CASSPPPGMYQETQYF
length: 16; J: TRBJ2-1; V: TRBV14; CDR3: CASSQVPGLGYNEQFF
length: 14; J: TRBJ2-7; V: TRBV19; CDR3: CASAPSADMEEQYF
length: 15; J: TRBJ2-7; V: TRBV19; CDR3: CASSQGGQGSYEQYF
length: 15; J: TRBJ2-7; V: TRBV6-5; CDR3: CASSYGTQGVYEQYF
length: 14; J: TRBJ1-1; V: TRBV5-1; CDR3: CASSQGGADTEAFF
length: 19; J: TRBJ2-1; V: TRBV4-2; CDR3: CASSPRGPSGPSSYNEQFF
length: 15; J: TRBJ1-5; V: TRBV5-1; CDR3: CASSPTGTGNQPQHF
length: 12; J: TRBJ2-7; V: TRBV28; CDR3: CASSLINGEQYF
length: 17; J: TRBJ2-5; V: TRBV5-4; CDR3: CASSLGPGTAGGETQYF
length: 18; J: TRBJ2-3; V: TRBV11-2; CDR3: CASSPRDRGPRTGDTQYF
length: 14; J: TRBJ2-5; V: TRBV5-1; CDR3: CASSFRRVEETQYF
length: 12; J: TRBJ1-5; V: TRBV20-1; CDR3: CSASDSNQPQHF
length: 15; J: TRBJ2-2; V: TRBV5-6; CDR3: CASSLFGEVAGELFF
length: 18; J: TRBJ2-6; V: TRBV9; CDR3: CASSQTGTSGTGANVLTF
length: 15; J: TRBJ2-1; V: TRBV4-3; CDR3: CASSHTREMVSEQFF
length: 18; J: TRBJ2-7; V: TRBV18; CDR3: CASSPLSYSGEPSDEQYF
length: 15; J: TRBJ2-7; V: TRBV20-1; CDR3: CSVSSGTSGTYEQYF
length: 12; J: TRBJ1-5; V: TRBV16; CDR3: CASSQSLQPQHF
length: 15; J: TRBJ2-1; V: TRBV25-1; CDR3: CASSESGGGYNEQLF
length: 16; J: TRBJ2-5; V: TRBV7-2; CDR3: CASSLGLAGNQETQYF
length: 15; J: TRBJ1-5; V: TRBV20-1; CDR3: CSARGGTDSNQPQHF
length: 17; J: TRBJ2-5; V: TRBV3-1; CDR3: CASSQEGGAGSWETQYF
length: 15; J: TRBJ2-1; V: TRBV7-2; CDR3: CASSSPTSSHNEQFF
length: 15; J: TRBJ1-5; V: TRBV5-5; CDR3: CASSPSDRENQPQHF
length: 14; J: TRBJ2-1; V: TRBV30; CDR3: CAWQILAGAGEQFF
length: 12; J: TRBJ1-1; V: TRBV27; CDR3: CASRAVNTEAFF
length: 16; J: TRBJ1-1; V: TRBV7-8; CDR3: CASSPFATSGGTEAFF
length: 15; J: TRBJ2-7; V: TRBV19; CDR3: CASSTATGMMYEQYF
length: 21; J: TRBJ2-6; V: TRBV11-2; CDR3: CASSLRALTSGRASGANVLTF
length: 16; J: TRBJ1-5; V: TRBV6-1; CDR3: CASSDPGTGGYQPQHF
length: 14; J: TRBJ2-7; V: TRBV9; CDR3: CASSPEGQVYEQYF
length: 17; J: TRBJ2-3; V: TRBV27; CDR3: CASTTIGARSSTDTQYF
length: 14; J: TRBJ1-6; V: TRBV12-3/TRBV12-4; CDR3: CASSLGRDNSPLHF
length: 21; J: TRBJ2-1; V: TRBV11-3; CDR3: CASSLGSGLAGDPPSYNEQFF
length: 15; J: TRBJ2-2; V: TRBV21-1; CDR3: CASSKTGGGTGELFF
length: 15; J: TRBJ2-7; V: TRBV5-1; CDR3: CASSLTGGGAYEQYF
length: 14; J: TRBJ2-1; V: TRBV5-1; CDR3: CASSLAIGYNEQFF
length: 15; J: TRBJ2-4; V: TRBV28; CDR3: CASRQTVLAKNIQYF
length: 15; J: TRBJ2-7; V: TRBV5-1; CDR3: CASRPAGTGGREQYF